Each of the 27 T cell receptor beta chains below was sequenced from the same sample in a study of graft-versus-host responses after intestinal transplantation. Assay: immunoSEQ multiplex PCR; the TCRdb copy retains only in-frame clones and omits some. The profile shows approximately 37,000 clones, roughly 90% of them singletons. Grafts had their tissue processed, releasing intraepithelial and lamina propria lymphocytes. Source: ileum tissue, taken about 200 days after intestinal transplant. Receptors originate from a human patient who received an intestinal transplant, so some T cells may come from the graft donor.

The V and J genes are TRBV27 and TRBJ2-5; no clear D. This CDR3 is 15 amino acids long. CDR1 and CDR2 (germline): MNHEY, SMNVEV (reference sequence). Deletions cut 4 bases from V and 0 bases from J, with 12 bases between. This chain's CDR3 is CASSSRTNYQETQYF. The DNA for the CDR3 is TGTGCCAGCAGTTCCCGGACGAACTACCAAGAGACCCAGTACTTC.

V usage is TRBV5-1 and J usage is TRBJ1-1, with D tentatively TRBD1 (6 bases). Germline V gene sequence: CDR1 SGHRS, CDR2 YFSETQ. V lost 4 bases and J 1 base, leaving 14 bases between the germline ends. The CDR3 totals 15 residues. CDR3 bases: TGCGCCAGCAGCCATCCGACAGGCGAGAACACTGAAGCTTTCTTT. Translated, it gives CASSHPTGENTEAFF.

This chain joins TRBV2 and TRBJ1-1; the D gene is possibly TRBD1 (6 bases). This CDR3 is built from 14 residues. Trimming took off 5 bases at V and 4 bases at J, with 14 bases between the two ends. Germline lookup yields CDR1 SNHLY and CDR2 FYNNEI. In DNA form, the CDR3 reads TGTGCCAGCAGTATACAGGGATGGGGCACTGAAGCTTTCTTT. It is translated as CASSIQGWGTEAFF.

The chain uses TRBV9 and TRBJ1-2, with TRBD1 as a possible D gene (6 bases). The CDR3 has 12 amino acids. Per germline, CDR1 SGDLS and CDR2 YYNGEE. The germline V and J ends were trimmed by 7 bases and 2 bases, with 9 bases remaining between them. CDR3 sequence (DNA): TGTGCCAGCGGGGGGCGAAACTATGGCTACACCTTC. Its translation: CASGGRNYGYTF.

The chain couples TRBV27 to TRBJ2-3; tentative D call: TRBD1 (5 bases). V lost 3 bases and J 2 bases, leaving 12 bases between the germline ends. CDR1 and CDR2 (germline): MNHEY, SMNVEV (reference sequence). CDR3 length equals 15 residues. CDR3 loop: CASSFSRASTDTQYF. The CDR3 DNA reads TGTGCCAGCAGTTTCAGCAGGGCGTCCACAGATACGCAGTATTTT.

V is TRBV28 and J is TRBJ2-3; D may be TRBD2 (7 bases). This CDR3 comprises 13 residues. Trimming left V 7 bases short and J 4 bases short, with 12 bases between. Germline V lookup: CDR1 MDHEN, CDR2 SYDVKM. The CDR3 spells CASTTGGPDTQYF. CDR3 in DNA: TGTGCCAGCACCACGGGGGGCCCAGATACGCAGTATTTT.

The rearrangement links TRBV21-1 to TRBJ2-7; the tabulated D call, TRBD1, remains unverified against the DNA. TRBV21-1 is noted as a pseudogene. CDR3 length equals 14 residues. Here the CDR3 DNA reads TGTGCCAGCAGCGAAAAGAGGGCAGGGGGCGAGCAGTACTTC. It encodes CASSEKRAGGEQYF.

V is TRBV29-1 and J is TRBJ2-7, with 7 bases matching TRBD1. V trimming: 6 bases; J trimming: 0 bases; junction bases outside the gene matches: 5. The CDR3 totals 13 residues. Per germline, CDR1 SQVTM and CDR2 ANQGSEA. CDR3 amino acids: CSVTGVLSYEQYF. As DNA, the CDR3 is TGCAGCGTCACAGGGGTCCTCTCCTACGAGCAGTACTTC.

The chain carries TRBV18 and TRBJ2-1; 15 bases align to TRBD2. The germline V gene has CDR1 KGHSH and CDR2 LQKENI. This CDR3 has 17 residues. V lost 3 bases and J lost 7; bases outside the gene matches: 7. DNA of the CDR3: TGTGCCAGCTCACCGAAAGGACTAGCGGGAGGGAAGAATGAGCAGTTCTTC. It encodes CASSPKGLAGGKNEQFF.

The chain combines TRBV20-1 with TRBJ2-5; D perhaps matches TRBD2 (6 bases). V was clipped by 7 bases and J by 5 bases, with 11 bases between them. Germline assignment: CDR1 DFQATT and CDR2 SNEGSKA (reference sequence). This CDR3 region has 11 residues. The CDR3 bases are TGCAGTGTGCAAGGAGGGGAGACCCAGTACTTC. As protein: CSVQGGETQYF.

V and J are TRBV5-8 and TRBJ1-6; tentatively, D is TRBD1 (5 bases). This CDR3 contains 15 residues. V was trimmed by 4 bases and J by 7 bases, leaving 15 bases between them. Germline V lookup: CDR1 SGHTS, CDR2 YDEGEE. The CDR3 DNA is TGTGCCAGCAGCCGGGGGTCGGCCCGAAATTCACCCCTCCACTTT. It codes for CASSRGSARNSPLHF.

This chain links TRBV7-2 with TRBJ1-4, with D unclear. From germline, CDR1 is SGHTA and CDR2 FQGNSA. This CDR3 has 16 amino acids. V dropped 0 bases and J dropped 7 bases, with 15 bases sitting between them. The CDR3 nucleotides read TGTGCCAGCAGCTTAGCGTGGAGGGTGGGTAGTGAAAAACTGTTTTTT. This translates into CASSLAWRVGSEKLFF. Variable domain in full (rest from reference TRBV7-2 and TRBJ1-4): GAGVSQSPSNKVTEKGKDVELRCDPISGHTALYWYRQSLGQGLEFLIYFQGNSAPDKSGLPSDRFSAERTGGSVSTLTIQRTQQEDSAVYLCASSLAWRVGSEKLFFGSGTQLSVL.

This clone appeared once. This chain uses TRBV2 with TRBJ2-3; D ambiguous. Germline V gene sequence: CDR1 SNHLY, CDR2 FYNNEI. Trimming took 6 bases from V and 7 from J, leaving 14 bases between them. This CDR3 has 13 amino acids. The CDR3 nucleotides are TGTGCCAGCAGCCCGGTTCTAGGTTATACGCAGTATTTT. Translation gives CASSPVLGYTQYF.

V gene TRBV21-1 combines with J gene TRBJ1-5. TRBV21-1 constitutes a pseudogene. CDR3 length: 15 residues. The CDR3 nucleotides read TGTGCCAGCAGCGCCGGGACCGAACCCAATCAGCCCCAGCATTTT. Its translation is CASSAGTEPNQPQHF.

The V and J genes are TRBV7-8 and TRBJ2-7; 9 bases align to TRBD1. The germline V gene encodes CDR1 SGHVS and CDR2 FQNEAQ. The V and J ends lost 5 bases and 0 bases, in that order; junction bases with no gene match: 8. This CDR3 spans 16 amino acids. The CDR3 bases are TGTGCCAGCAGCCCACGCCGGGACAGGGCCTCCTACGAGCAGTACTTC. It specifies CASSPRRDRASYEQYF.

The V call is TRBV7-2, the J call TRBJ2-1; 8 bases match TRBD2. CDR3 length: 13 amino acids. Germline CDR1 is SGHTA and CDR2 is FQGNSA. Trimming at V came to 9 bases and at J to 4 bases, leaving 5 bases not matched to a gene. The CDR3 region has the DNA TGTGCCAGGAGGGCGGGGGGTTACAATGAGCAGTTCTTC. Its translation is CARRAGGYNEQFF.

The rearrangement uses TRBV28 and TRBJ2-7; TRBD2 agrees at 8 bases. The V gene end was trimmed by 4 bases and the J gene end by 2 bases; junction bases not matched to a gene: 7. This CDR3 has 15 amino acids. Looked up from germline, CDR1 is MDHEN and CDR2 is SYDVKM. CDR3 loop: CASSSGGEETYEQYF. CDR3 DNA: TGTGCCAGCAGTTCGGGGGGGGAGGAGACCTACGAGCAGTACTTC.

Here the CDR3 reads CASSESSSFNSPLHF. The CDR3 nucleotides read TGTGCCAGCAGTGAATCGAGCAGTTTTAATTCACCCCTCCACTTT. The V call is TRBV6-1, the J call TRBJ1-6; D ambiguous. This CDR3 contains 15 residues. V lost 2 bases to trimming and J lost 6 bases, with 11 bases between them. The germline CDR1 and CDR2 sequences are MNHNS and SASEGT.

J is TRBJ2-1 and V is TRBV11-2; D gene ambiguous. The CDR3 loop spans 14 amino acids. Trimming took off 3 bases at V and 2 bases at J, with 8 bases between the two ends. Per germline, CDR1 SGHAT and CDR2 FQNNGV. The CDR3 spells CASSFTTPYNEQFF. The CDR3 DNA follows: TGTGCCAGCAGCTTTACCACCCCCTACAATGAGCAGTTCTTC.

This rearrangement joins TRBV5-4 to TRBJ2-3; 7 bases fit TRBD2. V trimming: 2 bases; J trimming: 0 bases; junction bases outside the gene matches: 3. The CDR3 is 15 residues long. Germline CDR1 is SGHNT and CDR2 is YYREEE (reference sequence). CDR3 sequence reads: CASSFISGSTDTQYF. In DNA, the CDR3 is TGTGCCAGCAGCTTTATTAGCGGGAGCACAGATACGCAGTATTTT. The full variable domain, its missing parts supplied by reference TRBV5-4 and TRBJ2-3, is ETGVTQSPTHLIKTRGQQVTLRCSSQSGHNTVSWYQQALGQGPQFIFQYYREEENGRGNFPPRFSGLQFPNYSSELNVNALELDDSALYLCASSFISGSTDTQYFGPGTRLTVL.

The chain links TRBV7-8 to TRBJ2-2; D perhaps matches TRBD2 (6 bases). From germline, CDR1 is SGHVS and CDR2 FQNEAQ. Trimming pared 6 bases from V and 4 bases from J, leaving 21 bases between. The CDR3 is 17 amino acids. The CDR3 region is CASSLKSGFSSTGELFF. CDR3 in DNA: TGTGCCAGCAGTTTAAAGAGCGGGTTTAGTTCCACCGGGGAGCTGTTTTTT.

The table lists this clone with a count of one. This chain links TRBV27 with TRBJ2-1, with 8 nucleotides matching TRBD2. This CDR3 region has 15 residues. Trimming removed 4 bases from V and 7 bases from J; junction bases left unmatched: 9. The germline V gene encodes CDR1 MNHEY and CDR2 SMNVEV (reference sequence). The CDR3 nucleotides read TGTGCCAGCAGTTCTCCGGGACTAGTGTCAAATGAGCAGTTCTTC. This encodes CASSSPGLVSNEQFF.

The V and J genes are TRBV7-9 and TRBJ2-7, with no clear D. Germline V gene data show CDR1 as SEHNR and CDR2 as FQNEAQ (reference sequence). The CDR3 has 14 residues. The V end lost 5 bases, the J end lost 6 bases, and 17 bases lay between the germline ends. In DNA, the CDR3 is TGTGCCAGCAGCCCTCCGGGCACGGTTGGCGAGCAGTACTTC. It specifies CASSPPGTVGEQYF.

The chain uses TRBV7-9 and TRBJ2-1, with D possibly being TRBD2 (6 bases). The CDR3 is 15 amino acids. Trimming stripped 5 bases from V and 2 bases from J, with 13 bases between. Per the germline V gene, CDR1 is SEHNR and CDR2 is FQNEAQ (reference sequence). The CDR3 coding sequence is TGTGCCAGCAGCCTAAGACTAGACGCCTACAATGAGCAGTTCTTC. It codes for CASSLRLDAYNEQFF.

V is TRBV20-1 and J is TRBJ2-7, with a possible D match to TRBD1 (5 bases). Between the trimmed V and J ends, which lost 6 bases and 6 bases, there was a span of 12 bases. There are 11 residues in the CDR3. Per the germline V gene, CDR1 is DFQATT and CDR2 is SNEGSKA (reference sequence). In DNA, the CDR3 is TGCAGTGCGTATTGGGGCGCCGAGCAGTACTTC. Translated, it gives CSAYWGAEQYF.

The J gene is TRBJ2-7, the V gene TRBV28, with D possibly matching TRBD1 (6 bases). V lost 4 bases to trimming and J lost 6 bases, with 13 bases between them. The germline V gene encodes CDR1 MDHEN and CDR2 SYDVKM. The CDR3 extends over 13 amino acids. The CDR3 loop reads CASSWTVPGEQYF. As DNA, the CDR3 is TGTGCCAGCAGTTGGACAGTCCCGGGCGAGCAGTACTTC.

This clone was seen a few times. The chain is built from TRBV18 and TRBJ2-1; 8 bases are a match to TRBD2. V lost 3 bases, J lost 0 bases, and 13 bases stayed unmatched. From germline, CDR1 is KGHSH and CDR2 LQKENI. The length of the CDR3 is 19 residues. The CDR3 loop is CASSPGPGLGVSSYNEQFF. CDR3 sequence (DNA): TGTGCCAGCTCACCCGGCCCGGGACTAGGGGTTAGCTCCTACAATGAGCAGTTCTTC.